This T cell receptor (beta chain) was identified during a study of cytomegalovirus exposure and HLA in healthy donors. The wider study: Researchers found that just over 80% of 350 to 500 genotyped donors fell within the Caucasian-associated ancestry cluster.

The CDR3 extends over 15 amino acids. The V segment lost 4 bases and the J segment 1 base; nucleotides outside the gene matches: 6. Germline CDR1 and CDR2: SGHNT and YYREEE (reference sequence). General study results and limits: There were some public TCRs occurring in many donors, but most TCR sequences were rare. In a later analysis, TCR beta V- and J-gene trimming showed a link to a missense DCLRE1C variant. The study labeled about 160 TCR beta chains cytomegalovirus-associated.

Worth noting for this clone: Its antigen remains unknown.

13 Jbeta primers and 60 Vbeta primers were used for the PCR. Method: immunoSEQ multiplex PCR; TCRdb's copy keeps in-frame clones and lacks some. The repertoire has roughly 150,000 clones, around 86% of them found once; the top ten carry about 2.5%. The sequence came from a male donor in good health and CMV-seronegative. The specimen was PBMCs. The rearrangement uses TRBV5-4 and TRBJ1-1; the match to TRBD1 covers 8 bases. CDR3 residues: CASSLNRGWNTEAFF. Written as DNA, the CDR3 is TGTGCCAGCAGCCTTAACAGGGGGTGGAACACTGAAGCTTTCTTT.